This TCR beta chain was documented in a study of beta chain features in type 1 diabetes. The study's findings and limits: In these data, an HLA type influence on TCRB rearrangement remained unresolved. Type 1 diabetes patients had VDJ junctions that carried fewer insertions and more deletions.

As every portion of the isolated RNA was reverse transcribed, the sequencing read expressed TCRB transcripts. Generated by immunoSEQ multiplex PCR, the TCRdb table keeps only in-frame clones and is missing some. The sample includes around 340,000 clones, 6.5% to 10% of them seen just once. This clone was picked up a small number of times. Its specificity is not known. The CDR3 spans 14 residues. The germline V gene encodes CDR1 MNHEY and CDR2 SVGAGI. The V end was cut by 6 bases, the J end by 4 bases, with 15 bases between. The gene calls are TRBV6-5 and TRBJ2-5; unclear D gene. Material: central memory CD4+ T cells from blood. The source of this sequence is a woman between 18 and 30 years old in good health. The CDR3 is CASRVDAVRETQYF. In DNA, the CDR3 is TGTGCCAGCAGGGTCGATGCGGTCCGAGAGACCCAGTACTTC.